This T cell receptor (beta chain) was observed in a study of T cell responses to AZD1222 COVID-19 vaccine. About the research overall: Second doses were pooled across both intervals (about 4 or about 12 weeks). Study-wide points: Clonal diversity may have been underestimated in mostly white British donors.

Concerning this clone itself: Its target is unknown.

Data came from immunoSEQ multiplex PCR; TCRdb stores just in-frame clones and leaves some out. The sample lists over 100,000 clones, around nine tenths occurring once. This clonotype originated in an adult in good health. The input for sequencing was peripheral blood, taken on day 0 of AZD1222 vaccination.

CDR3 region: CASSAWRGGRTDTQYF. The DNA of the CDR3 is TGTGCCAGCAGCGCCTGGCGGGGGGGCCGTACAGATACGCAGTATTTT. This chain links TRBV9 with TRBJ2-3, with 9 positions matching TRBD2. Germline trimming cut 3 bases from V and 3 bases from J; bases unmatched to any gene: 8. CDR1 and CDR2 (germline): SGDLS, YYNGEE. The CDR3 loop spans 16 amino acids.